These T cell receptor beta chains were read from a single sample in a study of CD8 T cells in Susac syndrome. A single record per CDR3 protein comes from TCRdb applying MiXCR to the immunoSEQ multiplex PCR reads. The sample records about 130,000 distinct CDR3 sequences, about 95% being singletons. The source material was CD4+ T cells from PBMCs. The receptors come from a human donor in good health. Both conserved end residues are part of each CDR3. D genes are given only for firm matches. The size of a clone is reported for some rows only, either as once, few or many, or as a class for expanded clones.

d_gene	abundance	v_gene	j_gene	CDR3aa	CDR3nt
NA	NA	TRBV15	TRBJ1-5	CATSSRVGYYQPQHF	TGTGCCACCAGCAGTCGAGTCGGGTACTATCAGCCCCAGCATTTT
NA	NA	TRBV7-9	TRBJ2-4	CASSHGLGFQAKNIQYF	TGTGCCAGCAGCCATGGGTTGGGGTTCCAGGCCAAAAACATTCAGTACTTC
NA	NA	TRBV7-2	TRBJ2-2	CASSLSSAGWGGELFF	TGTGCCAGCAGCTTATCCTCGGCGGGGTGGGGCGGGGAGCTGTTTTTT
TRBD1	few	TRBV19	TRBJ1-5	CASSSSDRGNQPQHF	TGTGCCAGTAGTTCGTCGGACAGGGGCAATCAGCCCCAGCATTTT
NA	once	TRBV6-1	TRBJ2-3	CASSGGSMGGDTQYF	TGTGCCAGCAGTGGAGGGTCTATGGGAGGAGATACGCAGTATTTT
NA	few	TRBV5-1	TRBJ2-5	CASSLGVETQYF	TGTGCCAGCAGCTTGGGCGTCGAGACCCAGTACTTC
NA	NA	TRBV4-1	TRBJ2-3	CASSQDGGVNTQYF	TGCGCCAGCAGCCAAGATGGAGGGGTAAATACGCAGTATTTT
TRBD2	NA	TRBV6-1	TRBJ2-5	CASSLGSSGSRETQYF	TGTGCCAGCAGCCTTGGCTCTAGCGGGAGTCGAGAGACCCAGTACTTC
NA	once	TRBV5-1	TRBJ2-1	CASSLVPSPGARNEQFF	TGCGCCAGCAGCTTGGTTCCCTCTCCCGGGGCGCGAAATGAGCAGTTCTTC
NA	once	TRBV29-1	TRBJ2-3	CSVERGATDTQYF	TGCAGCGTTGAAAGGGGAGCCACAGATACGCAGTATTTT
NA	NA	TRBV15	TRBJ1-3	CATSFGGTLVGNTIYF	TGTGCCACCAGTTTCGGTGGAACCTTAGTTGGAAACACCATATATTTT
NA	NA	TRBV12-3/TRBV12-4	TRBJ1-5	CASSLWGSNQPQHF	TGTGCCAGCAGTTTATGGGGGAGCAATCAGCCCCAGCATTTT
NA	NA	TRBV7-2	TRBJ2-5	CASSLLRVSQETQYF	TGTGCCAGCAGCTTACTGAGAGTATCTCAAGAGACCCAGTACTTC
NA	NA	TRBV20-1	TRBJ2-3	CSARSQGGDTQYF	TGCAGTGCTAGATCCCAGGGAGGAGATACGCAGTATTTT
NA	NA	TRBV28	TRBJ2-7	CASSFRYEQYF	TGTGCCAGCAGTTTTCGGTACGAGCAGTACTTC
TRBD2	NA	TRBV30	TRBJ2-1	CAWKPTSGSTSYNEQFF	TGTGCCTGGAAGCCGACTAGCGGGTCAACCTCCTACAATGAGCAGTTCTTC
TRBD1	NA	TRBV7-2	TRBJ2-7	CASSSWSRDSAYEQYF	TGTGCCAGCAGCTCCTGGTCCCGGGACAGCGCCTACGAGCAGTACTTC
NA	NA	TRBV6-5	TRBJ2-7	CASSYSARAAYEQYF	TGTGCCAGCAGTTACTCGGCCAGGGCAGCCTACGAGCAGTACTTC
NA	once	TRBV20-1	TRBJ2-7	CSAPGSGAGQPWSYEQYF	TGCAGTGCGCCTGGATCCGGAGCGGGCCAGCCCTGGAGTTACGAGCAGTACTTC
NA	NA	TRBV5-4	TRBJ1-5	CASSSGPGGLGQPQHF	TGTGCCAGCAGCTCGGGGCCGGGGGGGCTAGGTCAGCCCCAGCATTTT
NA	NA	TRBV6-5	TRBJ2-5	CASSYGRKQETQYF	TGTGCCAGCAGTTATGGTCGCAAGCAAGAGACCCAGTACTTC
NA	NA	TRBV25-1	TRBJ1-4	CASSEVTGRPATNEKLFF	TGTGCCAGCAGTGAGGTCACTGGGCGGCCTGCAACTAATGAAAAACTGTTTTTT
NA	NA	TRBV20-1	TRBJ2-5	CSAPTRGTQYF	TGCAGTGCCCCCACCCGGGGGACCCAGTACTTC
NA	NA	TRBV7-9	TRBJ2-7	CASSFGGRHEQYF	TGTGCCAGCAGCTTTGGGGGAAGGCACGAGCAGTACTTC
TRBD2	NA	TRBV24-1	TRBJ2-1	CATSDLTASGSNEQFF	TGTGCCACCAGTGATTTAACGGCTAGCGGGAGTAATGAGCAGTTCTTC
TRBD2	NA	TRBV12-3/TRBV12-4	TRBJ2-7	CASSFGLADPEQYF	TGTGCCAGCAGTTTCGGGCTAGCGGATCCCGAGCAGTACTTC
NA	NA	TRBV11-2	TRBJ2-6	CASRAGDSGANVLTF	TGTGCCAGCAGGGCAGGGGACTCTGGGGCCAACGTCCTGACTTTC
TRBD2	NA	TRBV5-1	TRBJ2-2	CASSPSGTSGTGELFF	TGCGCCAGCAGCCCCTCCGGGACTAGCGGAACCGGGGAGCTGTTTTTT
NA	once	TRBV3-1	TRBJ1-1	CASSFLEGGTEAFF	TGTGCCAGCAGCTTCCTCGAGGGGGGCACTGAAGCTTTCTTT
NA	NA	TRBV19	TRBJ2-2	CASSTGQTNTGELFF	TGTGCCAGTAGTACCGGACAGACCAACACCGGGGAGCTGTTTTTT
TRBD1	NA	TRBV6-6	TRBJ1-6	CASCRDSVNNSPLHF	TGTGCCAGCTGCCGGGACAGTGTTAATAATTCACCCCTCCACTTT
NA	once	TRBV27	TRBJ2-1	CASSLVGARYNEQFF	TGTGCCAGCAGTTTAGTCGGAGCTCGGTACAATGAGCAGTTCTTC
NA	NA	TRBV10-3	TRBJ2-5	CAISDGPQETQYF	TGTGCCATCAGTGACGGGCCCCAAGAGACCCAGTACTTC
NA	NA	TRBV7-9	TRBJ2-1	CASSSSGSLSNEQFF	TGTGCCAGCTCGTCATCAGGGTCTCTCTCCAATGAGCAGTTCTTC
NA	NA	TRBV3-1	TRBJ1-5	CASSQEGLTNQPQHF	TGTGCCAGCAGCCAAGAAGGACTGACCAATCAGCCCCAGCATTTT
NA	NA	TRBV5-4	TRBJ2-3	CASSHEGPDTQYF	TGTGCCAGCAGCCATGAGGGACCAGATACGCAGTATTTT
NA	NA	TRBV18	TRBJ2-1	CASSDLKTYNEQFF	TGTGCCAGCTCAGACCTAAAAACCTACAATGAGCAGTTCTTC
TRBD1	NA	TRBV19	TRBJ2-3	CASSWTGGADTQYF	TGTGCCAGTAGTTGGACAGGGGGCGCAGATACGCAGTATTTT
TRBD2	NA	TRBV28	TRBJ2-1	CASSPQSSGSMNEQFF	TGTGCCAGCAGCCCCCAGTCTAGCGGGAGTATGAATGAGCAGTTCTTC
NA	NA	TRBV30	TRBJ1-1	CAWVDKMNTEAFF	TGTGCCTGGGTAGACAAGATGAACACTGAAGCTTTCTTT
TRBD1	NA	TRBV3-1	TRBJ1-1	CASSATGTANTEAFF	TGTGCCAGCAGCGCTACCGGGACAGCAAACACTGAAGCTTTCTTT
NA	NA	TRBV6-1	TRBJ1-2	CASRRDNYGYTF	TGTGCCAGCCGGAGGGATAACTATGGCTACACCTTC
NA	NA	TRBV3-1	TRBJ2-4	CASSQEDMRGLAKNIQYF	TGTGCCAGCAGCCAAGAGGATATGAGGGGTCTAGCCAAAAACATTCAGTACTTC
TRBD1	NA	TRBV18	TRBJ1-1	CASSPPNRQGTEAFF	TGTGCCAGCTCACCCCCGAATAGACAGGGGACTGAAGCTTTCTTT
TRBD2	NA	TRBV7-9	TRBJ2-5	CASSRGAGERETQYF	TGTGCCAGCAGCCGAGGAGCGGGAGAACGGGAGACCCAGTACTTC
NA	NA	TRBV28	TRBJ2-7	CASSRNRNQYEQYF	TGTGCCAGCAGCCGTAACAGGAACCAGTACGAGCAGTACTTC
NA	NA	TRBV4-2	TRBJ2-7	CASSQETIGEQYF	TGTGCCAGCAGCCAAGAGACGATTGGCGAGCAGTACTTC
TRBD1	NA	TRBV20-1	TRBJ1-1	CSATGTGASGKAFF	TGCAGTGCTACGGGGACAGGGGCTTCGGGGAAAGCTTTCTTT
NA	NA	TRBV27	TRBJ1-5	CASRQHGPQSNQPQHF	TGTGCCAGCAGACAACACGGGCCCCAAAGCAATCAGCCCCAGCATTTT
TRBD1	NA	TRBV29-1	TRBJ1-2	CSVYRQGARYTF	TGCAGCGTTTATAGGCAGGGGGCTCGCTACACCTTC
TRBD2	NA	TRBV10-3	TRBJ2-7	CATQASGRTGEQYF	TGTGCCACCCAGGCTAGCGGGAGGACCGGCGAGCAGTACTTC
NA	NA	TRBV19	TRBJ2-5	CASRGAGTQYF	TGTGCCAGTAGAGGGGCCGGGACCCAGTACTTC
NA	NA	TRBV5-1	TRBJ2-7	CASSLGFAQRGQDEQYF	TGCGCCAGCAGCCTGGGCTTCGCGCAGCGAGGGCAGGACGAGCAGTACTTC
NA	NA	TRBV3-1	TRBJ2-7	CASSPLEAAYEQYF	TGTGCCAGCAGCCCCTTGGAAGCGGCCTACGAGCAGTACTTC